This record covers a single T cell receptor (beta chain). Trimming cost V 7 bases and J 5 bases, with 11 bases left between them. Germline CDR1 is SNHLY and CDR2 is FYNNEI. The CDR3 is 12 residues long. The data originate from a study of blood T cell repertoires in COVID-19. About the study: PBMCs, B-cell-depleted T cells, or T cells were the source of the cDNA or gDNA that made up the material.

The Seattle patients, enrolled during active infection, were followed longitudinally. Authors' data handling: Amplified reference gene primers provided the basis for estimating nucleated cell counts. The assay was immunoSEQ multiplex PCR, and TCRdb's table has in-frame clones only and misses some. The D gene and trimming were derived from the DNA, and the V and J assignments and clone size from that table. The sample lists 150,000 to 190,000 clones, around 84% seen once, with more than 6.5% in the top ten. The sequencing input was peripheral blood. This chain connects TRBV2 to TRBJ1-1; perhaps TRBD1 as D (5 bases). The sequence came from a woman aged 60-75 years with COVID-19, enrolled during active disease. CDR3 nucleotides: TGTGCCAGCACGGGGGGATCGACTGAAGCTTTCTTT. Its translation is CASTGGSTEAFF.